Sequencing of this TCR beta chain was carried out in a study of blood T cells in healthy people across ages. Study-wide context: Template switching recovered approximately one barcoded beta molecule for every two T cells.

Germline-derived CDR1 and CDR2 are SGHTA and FQGNSA. The CDR3 consists of 12 residues. Trimming took off 1 base at V and 13 bases at J, with 8 bases between the two ends. A second about 7 to 11 cycle PCR used barcoded and J-beta primers. Every individual sample yielded 2.5 million or more paired-end reads (each containing CDR3). One entry per CDR3 protein, called by TCRdb with MiXCR from the 5' RACE reads. The table has roughly 650,000 distinct CDR3 sequences, about 34% seen once. Whole-study results and caveats: PBMCs were not sorted, which prevented a conclusive comparison of naive versus antigen-experienced cells.

Total RNA amounts of at least 6 micrograms were extracted per sample. A remark on this clonotype: Its specificity is unknown.

The V gene is TRBV7-2, the J gene TRBJ2-6; the D is unclear. Sequencing input: blood. The clonotype was recovered from an elderly woman in good health. For the CDR3, the DNA is TGTGCCAGCAGCTTAGATTCGTTAGTCCTGACTTTC. Amino acids: CASSLDSLVLTF. The whole variable domain, remainder taken from reference TRBV7-2 and TRBJ2-6, is GAGVSQSPSNKVTEKGKDVELRCDPISGHTALYWYRQSLGQGLEFLIYFQGNSAPDKSGLPSDRFSAERTGGSVSTLTIQRTQQEDSAVYLCASSLDSLVLTFGAGSRLTVL.